This T cell receptor beta chain was identified during a study of shared T cell receptors in the human thymus. Sequenced by immunoSEQ multiplex PCR; TCRdb stores in-frame clones only, minus some. This sample carries approximately 660,000 clones, around 89% of them seen once, and the ten largest clones take approximately 0.011%. This CDR3 is 14 amino acids long. Trimming removed 0 bases from V and 5 bases from J; junction bases left unmatched: 1. This sample was also put to use in a study of human thymus T cells.

The chain is built from TRBV5-7 and TRBJ2-5, with TRBD2 matching over 10 bases. TRBV5-7 is placed among ORFs of uncertain function. Source material: thymocytes. The origin of this receptor is a boy under two years old with a congenital heart defect. For the CDR3, the DNA is TGTGCCAGCAGCTTGGGAGCGGGAGGGGAGACCCAGTACTTC. Translating it yields CASSLGAGGETQYF.